This TCR beta chain was sequenced for a study of T-cell reconstitution after alpha-beta-depleted transplantation in children. Study-level findings and limits: Recipient T cells and thymic progenitors that survived were the source of the high TCRbeta diversity seen at day 60 in some patients. T cells produced anew were the main source of T-cell counts and diversity one year after transplant.

This clonotype showed up many times. The antigen is unknown. The CDR3 runs to 14 residues. Trimming stripped 7 bases from V and 6 bases from J, with 16 bases between. Germline CDR1 and CDR2: LNHDA and SQIVND (reference sequence). As it was prepared, the TCRbeta library received unique molecular identifiers. TCRdb reprocessed the PCR reads with MiXCR, giving one entry per CDR3 protein. The data show about 98,000 distinct CDR3 sequences, 7.5% to 9% seen once. The sequences come from PBMCs, collected before TCRalphabeta/CD19-depleted stem cell transplant. The chain combines TRBV19 with TRBJ2-1; weak D call: TRBD2 (6 bases). The origin of this receptor is a boy between 2 and 15 years old with acute lymphoblastic leukemia, due to receive a stem cell transplant. Here the CDR3 reads CASTPPGEANEQFF. CDR3 coding DNA: TGTGCCAGTACTCCTCCCGGGGAGGCCAATGAGCAGTTCTTC.